The clone carrying this TCR beta chain was seen once. What it binds is unknown. Its ends do not fully match the called genes, so a read error is possible. cDNA molecules carried unique molecular identifiers, and template switching added a universal primer site. TCRdb fed the 5' RACE reads into MiXCR, producing one record per CDR3 protein. The data show under 300,000 distinct CDR3 sequences, 11% to 15% seen once. The data are from a study of identical twins. Study-level results: Out-of-frame alpha sequences common to twins exhibited an excess of low generation probability.

The CDR3 is made up of 15 amino acids. CDR1 and CDR2 (germline): SGHRS, YFSETQ. The sample was memory (CD45RO+) T cells sorted from blood. This clonotype was obtained from a woman in her late teens or twenties in good health. The chain combines TRBV5-1 with TRBJ2-2; D remains ambiguous. CDR3 nucleotides: TGCGCCAACAGCGACCGTCTATCGAACACCGGGGAGCTGTTTTTT. Its protein is CANSDRLSNTGELFF.